These 9 T cell receptor beta chains were sequenced from one sample in a study of blood T cell repertoires in COVID-19 (dated by TCRdb to about 2020). The protocol used for the library was the immunoSEQ multiplex PCR assay. This immuneACCESS table, as held by TCRdb, lists in-frame sequences with V and J called but not all clones. Of the missing ones, under half trace to an unresolved V gene in checked studies; the others have no known cause. The table for this sample lists about 120,000 clones; about 84% of them were counted only once. The top ten clonotypes cover 3% to 4% of the sample. The sequenced material came from peripheral blood. These receptors were obtained from a man in his 60s with acute or convalescent COVID-19.

The genes are TRBV7-2 and TRBJ2-7, with a weak D call TRBD2 (5 bases). Germline CDR1 reads SGHTA; CDR2 reads FQGNSA. The CDR3 has 14 amino acids. V was clipped by 0 bases and J by 2 bases, with 8 bases between them. The CDR3 spells CASSLAGVAYEQYF. The CDR3 DNA follows: TGTGCCAGCAGCTTAGCCGGGGTCGCCTACGAGCAGTACTTC. The full variable domain, with the rest looked up from reference TRBV7-2 and TRBJ2-7, is GAGVSQSPSNKVTEKGKDVELRCDPISGHTALYWYRQSLGQGLEFLIYFQGNSAPDKSGLPSDRFSAERTGGSVSTLTIQRTQQEDSAVYLCASSLAGVAYEQYFGPGTRLTVT.

The sample holds one count of this clone. J is TRBJ2-5 and V is TRBV18; D perhaps matches TRBD1 (6 bases). The germline V gene encodes CDR1 KGHSH and CDR2 LQKENI. V was pared by 3 bases and J by 1 base, with 9 bases between. The CDR3 spans 14 residues. CDR3 nucleotides: TGTGCCAGCTCACCGCAGGGGTCCCAAGAGACCCAGTACTTC. This translates into CASSPQGSQETQYF.

The chain has TRBV6-1 and TRBJ1-5; tentatively, D is TRBD1 (5 bases). CDR1 is MNHNS, CDR2 SASEGT, per germline. The V gene lost 3 bases and the J gene lost 4 bases, with 10 bases spanning the gap. The CDR3 has 14 residues. The chain's CDR3 is CASSEMTANQPQHF. In DNA form, the CDR3 reads TGTGCCAGCAGTGAGATGACAGCAAATCAGCCCCAGCATTTT.

The chain couples TRBV9 to TRBJ2-7, with unresolved D. V lost 0 bases, J lost 1 base, and 8 bases lay in between. This CDR3 has 14 residues. The germline CDR1 and CDR2 sequences are SGDLS and YYNGEE. CDR3 residues: CASSVVGSSYEQYF. CDR3 DNA sequence: TGTGCCAGCAGCGTAGTGGGCAGTTCCTACGAGCAGTACTTC. The full variable domain, in which reference TRBV9 and TRBJ2-7 provide the parts outside the CDR3, is DSGVTQTPKHLITATGQRVTLRCSPRSGDLSVYWYQQSLDQGLQFLIQYYNGEERAKGNILERFSAQQFPDLHSELNLSSLELGDSALYFCASSVVGSSYEQYFGPGTRLTVT.

The chain couples TRBV27 to TRBJ1-2; TRBD1 aligns across 7 bases. Unmatched junction bases numbered 10, after V lost 5 bases and J lost 4 bases. There are 15 residues in the CDR3. Germline CDR1 is MNHEY and CDR2 is SMNVEV (reference sequence). DNA for the CDR3: TGTGCCAGCAGTCTAGCGACAGGGAACGTCTATGGCTACACCTTC. This codes for CASSLATGNVYGYTF.

This chain connects TRBV19 to TRBJ2-4; 7 bases agree with TRBD2. This CDR3 comprises 15 residues. In germline, CDR1 is LNHDA, CDR2 SQIVND (reference sequence). V trimming: 6 bases; J trimming: 8 bases; junction bases outside the gene matches: 13. The CDR3 spells CASRKRSGGRDIQYF. The CDR3 nucleotides are TGTGCCAGTAGGAAAAGAAGTGGAGGGAGGGACATTCAGTACTTC.

The chain employs TRBV2 and TRBJ1-5; D remains ambiguous. Looked up from germline, CDR1 is SNHLY and CDR2 is FYNNEI. This CDR3 is 15 amino acids long. The ends were cut back, 4 bases at V and 0 bases at J, with 10 bases in the middle. This CDR3 reads CASSAGQLSNQPQHF. The CDR3 nucleotides read TGTGCCAGCAGTGCAGGCCAGCTTAGCAATCAGCCCCAGCATTTT.

This clone was recorded only once. CDR3 DNA: TGCGCCAGCTGGGACAGGGGAAGCGGAGAGACCCAGTACTTC. It specifies CASWDRGSGETQYF. J is TRBJ2-5 and V is TRBV5-1, with TRBD1 matching over 10 bases. This CDR3 contains 14 residues. After removal of 7 bases from V and 4 bases from J, the junction contained 7 bases not matched to a gene. The germline CDR1 and CDR2 sequences are SGHRS and YFSETQ.

This clone was recorded once. V is TRBV11-3 and J is TRBJ2-5; 8 bases agree with TRBD2. The CDR3 length is 14 residues. Trimming cost V 5 bases and J 5 bases; bases outside gene matches: 7. The germline gives CDR1 SGHNT, CDR2 YENEEA. CDR3 amino acids: CASSPGGVWETQYF. CDR3 DNA: TGTGCCAGCAGCCCGGGGGGGGTCTGGGAGACCCAGTACTTC.